There are many counts of the clone carrying this T cell receptor (beta chain). Its matching antigen is unknown. In the original analysis: A classifier for distant metastasis in papillary thyroid cancer was constructed using CDR3 differences observed across clinicopathological groups. With MiXCR, TCRdb called clones anew from the PCR reads. These V and J calls are TCRdb output, not the study's own analysis. Among tens of thousands of clones listed, about 4% were seen once. The CDR3 has 14 residues. V was cut by 5 bases and J by 2 bases, with 9 bases left in between. Each patient came to thyroid surgery without any prior treatment (of any kind). The data belong to a study of metastatic and nonmetastatic thyroid tumors. The wider study: Repertoires were compared across blood and tumor or nodule tissue from malignant and benign thyroid patients.

Findings of the study overall: For both blood and tumor, malignant thyroid tumors reportedly showed significantly higher TCR beta diversity than benign nodules did.

Sequenced sample: blood. The chain has TRBV12-3 or TRBV12-4 and TRBJ2-2; D unclear. The sequence came from a female donor with papillary thyroid cancer or a benign thyroid nodule (not recorded which). Some clones in this sample may be carry-over from other donors' samples. Here the CDR3 DNA reads TGTGCCAGCAGTAACAGTGATAACACCGGGGAGCTGTTTTTT. It translates to CASSNSDNTGELFF.